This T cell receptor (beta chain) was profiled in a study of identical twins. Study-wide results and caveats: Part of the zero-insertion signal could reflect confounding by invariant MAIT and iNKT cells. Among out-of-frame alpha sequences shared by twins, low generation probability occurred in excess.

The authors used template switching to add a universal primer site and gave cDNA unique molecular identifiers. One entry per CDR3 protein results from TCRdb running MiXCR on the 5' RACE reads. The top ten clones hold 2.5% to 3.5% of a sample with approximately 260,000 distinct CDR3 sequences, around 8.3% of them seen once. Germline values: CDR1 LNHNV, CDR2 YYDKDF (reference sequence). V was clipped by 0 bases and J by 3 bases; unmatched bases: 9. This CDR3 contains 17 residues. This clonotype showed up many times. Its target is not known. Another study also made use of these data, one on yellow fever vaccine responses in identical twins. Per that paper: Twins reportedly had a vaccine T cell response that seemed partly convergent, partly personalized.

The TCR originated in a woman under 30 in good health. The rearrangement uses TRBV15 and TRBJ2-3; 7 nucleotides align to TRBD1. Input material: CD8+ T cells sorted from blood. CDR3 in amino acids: CATSREEGGGATDTQYF. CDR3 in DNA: TGTGCCACCAGCAGAGAGGAAGGGGGCGGTGCGACAGATACGCAGTATTTT.